The clone carrying this T cell receptor beta chain was detected a few times. The antigen is unknown. The data derive from a study of response to subunit inactivated influenza vaccine. Overall study results and limits: Authors suggested each seasonal flu vaccination may recruit only limited numbers of new T cells.

CDR3 length: 14 amino acids. V was cut by 7 bases and J by 2 bases, with 13 bases left in between. TCRdb passed the RT-PCR reads through MiXCR, listing each CDR3 protein once. The table has around 710,000 distinct CDR3 sequences, about 15% seen once. This TCR derives from a man in his forties or fifties who received an inactivated influenza vaccine. V usage is TRBV12-3 or TRBV12-4 and J usage is TRBJ2-3; either TRBD1 or TRBD2 may fit D (5 bases each). The starting material was PBMCs from blood, obtained 14 to 15 days before vaccination. In DNA, the CDR3 is TGTGCCAGCACTCTCCGGGACGACACAGATACGCAGTATTTT. Its protein is CASTLRDDTDTQYF.